This is a list of T cell receptor beta chains from one sample in a study of shared clonotypes between healthy human individuals. The repertoire was sequenced with immunoSEQ multiplex PCR; TCRdb's copy has only in-frame clones and lacks some. The data show some 1,100,000 clones, with roughly 74% seen just once and more than 0.5% held by the top ten. The sequenced sample was memory CD4+ T cells from PBMCs. These receptors all come from a man aged 18 to 35 in good health. Some clones in this sample may be carry-over from other donors' samples. CDR3s include the opening cysteine and the closing phenylalanine or tryptophan. D genes are given only for firm matches. The listing skips clone size in some rows; elsewhere it reads once, few, many or a size class.

>NA|NA|TRBJ2-3|TRBV6-4
CASSEGRGIDTQYF
TGTGCCAGCAGTGAAGGCAGGGGTATAGATACGCAGTATTTT
>NA|NA|TRBJ1-3|TRBV18
CASSPQGNGNTIYF
TGTGCCAGCTCACCGCAGGGAAATGGAAACACCATATATTTT
>NA|NA|TRBJ2-5|TRBV28
CASGVFAGRYQETQYF
TGTGCCAGCGGGGTGTTCGCGGGGCGGTACCAAGAGACCCAGTACTTC
>NA|NA|TRBJ1-6|TRBV4-1
CASSQGTSGGSPLHF
TGCGCCAGCAGCCAAGGGACTTCAGGCGGTTCACCCCTCCACTTT
>NA|NA|TRBJ1-1|TRBV29-1
CSVVALVRFTEAFF
TGCAGCGTTGTGGCGCTAGTGAGGTTCACTGAAGCTTTCTTT
>once|TRBD1|TRBJ2-7|TRBV11-2
CASRRPGTGAPEQYF
TGTGCCAGCAGGCGTCCCGGGACAGGGGCACCGGAGCAGTACTTC
>NA|TRBD1|TRBJ1-5|TRBV4-1
CASRTWTGDSNQPQHF
TGCGCCAGCAGAACTTGGACAGGAGATAGCAATCAGCCCCAGCATTTT
>NA|TRBD2|TRBJ2-1|TRBV7-8
CASSLVQFLAGGLNEQFF
TGTGCCAGCAGCTTAGTACAGTTTCTTGCGGGAGGGCTTAATGAGCAGTTCTTC
>NA|TRBD1|TRBJ2-5|TRBV4-1
CASSQDTRQGVQETQYF
TGCGCCAGCAGCCAAGATACCCGACAGGGGGTCCAAGAGACCCAGTACTTC
>NA|NA|TRBJ2-4|TRBV19
CASSSPGRPRDIQYF
TGTGCCAGTAGTAGCCCCGGGAGACCGAGGGACATTCAGTACTTC
>NA|NA|TRBJ2-5|TRBV6-1
CASVGVNRETQYF
TGTGCCAGCGTAGGTGTCAATCGAGAGACCCAGTACTTC
>NA|NA|TRBJ1-1|TRBV5-4
CASSLESRGTEAFF
TGTGCCAGCAGCTTAGAGTCGAGGGGAACTGAAGCTTTCTTT
>NA|NA|TRBJ2-2|TRBV9
CASSVDGSNTGELFF
TGTGCCAGCAGCGTAGATGGCTCGAACACCGGGGAGCTGTTTTTT
>NA|TRBD1|TRBJ1-2|TRBV5-4
CACHDRGQRGYTF
TGTGCCTGCCATGACAGGGGGCAGCGTGGCTACACCTTC
>few|TRBD1|TRBJ1-3|TRBV28
CASSSMGQTLGDTIYF
TGTGCCAGCAGTTCCATGGGACAGACACTGGGAGACACCATATATTTT
>NA|NA|TRBJ2-3|TRBV30
CAWIASSSDTQYF
TGTGCCTGGATTGCGAGTAGCTCAGATACGCAGTATTTT
>NA|TRBD1|TRBJ2-7|TRBV7-9
CASSFGTGAYEQYF
TGTGCCAGCAGCTTCGGGACAGGCGCCTACGAGCAGTACTTC
>NA|NA|TRBJ2-5|TRBV28
CASSFDSIRETQYF
TGTGCCAGCAGTTTCGATTCAATCCGAGAGACCCAGTACTTC
>NA|TRBD2|TRBJ2-1|TRBV18
CASSPQLAQNEQFF
TGTGCCAGCTCACCACAACTAGCGCAGAATGAGCAGTTCTTC
>NA|NA|TRBJ2-1|TRBV4-1
CASSPLGLLYNEQFF
TGCGCCAGCAGCCCCTTGGGACTCCTCTACAATGAGCAGTTCTTC
>NA|NA|TRBJ2-3|TRBV5-4
CASSRAGQGGTQYF
TGTGCCAGCAGCCGCGCGGGGCAGGGCGGTACGCAGTATTTT
>once|NA|TRBJ1-1|TRBV4-2
CASSQRGFPGVTEAFF
TGTGCCAGCAGCCAGCGAGGGTTTCCAGGGGTGACTGAAGCTTTCTTT
>NA|TRBD1|TRBJ2-1|TRBV5-1
CASSSRFGTGTTASSYNEQFF
TGCGCCAGCAGCTCCAGGTTCGGGACAGGGACCACCGCCAGCTCCTACAATGAGCAGTTCTTC
>once|NA|TRBJ2-7|TRBV19
CASSRGGAASYEQYF
TGTGCCAGTAGCCGCGGTGGGGCAGCATCCTACGAGCAGTACTTC
>NA|NA|TRBJ2-5|TRBV7-8
CASSLRTLSGTQYF
TGTGCCAGCAGCTTACGGACTCTCAGCGGGACCCAGTACTTC
>NA|TRBD1|TRBJ2-7|TRBV5-5
CASSLASGGPYEQYF
TGTGCCAGCAGCTTGGCGTCAGGGGGCCCCTACGAGCAGTACTTC
>once|NA|TRBJ2-7|TRBV7-8
CASSLGEGQYF
TGTGCCAGCAGCTTAGGGGAAGGGCAGTACTTC
>NA|TRBD1|TRBJ2-3|TRBV2
CASLGQGGDTQYF
TGTGCCAGCTTGGGACAGGGGGGAGATACGCAGTATTTT
>NA|NA|TRBJ2-5|TRBV5-5
CASSLRPWVETQYF
TGTGCCAGCAGCTTGAGGCCCTGGGTAGAGACCCAGTACTTC
>NA|NA|TRBJ2-2|TRBV11-1
CASSQARSSTGELFF
TGTGCCAGCAGCCAGGCCCGGTCGTCCACCGGGGAGCTGTTTTTT
>once|NA|TRBJ1-3|TRBV5-4
CASSLGGYAGNTIYF
TGTGCCAGCAGCTTGGGGGGATATGCTGGAAACACCATATATTTT
>NA|NA|TRBJ1-1|TRBV6-1
CASSGRVLNTEAFF
TGTGCCAGCAGTGGCCGGGTCTTGAACACTGAAGCTTTCTTT
>NA|TRBD1|TRBJ2-7|TRBV28
CASSRIRSGTGYF
TGTGCCAGCAGCCGCATCCGGTCCGGGACAGGGTATTTC
>NA|NA|TRBJ2-5|TRBV7-9
CASSFGTGQETQYF
TGTGCCAGCAGCTTCGGGACTGGCCAAGAGACCCAGTACTTC
>NA|NA|TRBJ1-2|TRBV5-4
CASSPTGTNRGYTF
TGTGCCAGCAGCCCGACCGGGACAAATCGTGGCTACACCTTC
>NA|NA|TRBJ1-4|TRBV10-2
CASRATTTNEKLFF
TGCGCCAGCAGGGCGACAACAACTAATGAAAAACTGTTTTTT
>NA|TRBD1|TRBJ2-3|TRBV6-5
CASSQGAVTDTQYF
TGTGCCAGCAGTCAGGGGGCAGTCACAGATACGCAGTATTTT
>NA|NA|TRBJ1-5|TRBV7-6
CASSLQQGFNQPQHF
TGTGCCAGCAGCTTACAACAGGGTTTCAATCAGCCCCAGCATTTT
>NA|NA|TRBJ1-1|TRBV5-1
CASSLGQTNTEAFF
TGCGCCAGCAGCTTGGGACAAACGAACACTGAAGCTTTCTTT
>NA|NA|TRBJ2-3|TRBV28
CASSPLRGGKSTDTQYF
TGTGCCAGCAGTCCGCTGAGGGGCGGGAAGAGCACAGATACGCAGTATTTT
>NA|NA|TRBJ2-5|TRBV29-1
CSVEVIQETQYF
TGCAGCGTTGAGGTCATCCAAGAGACCCAGTACTTC
>NA|NA|TRBJ1-2|TRBV5-1
CASSQDNYGYTF
TGCGCCAGCAGCCAGGACAACTATGGCTACACCTTC
>NA|TRBD2|TRBJ2-7|TRBV11-2
CASSPGLAGVYEQYF
TGTGCCAGCAGCCCAGGACTAGCGGGAGTCTACGAGCAGTACTTC
>NA|NA|TRBJ2-5|TRBV5-1
CASSLKGDKETQYF
TGCGCCAGCAGCTTGAAAGGGGATAAAGAGACCCAGTACTTC
>few|TRBD2|TRBJ2-7|TRBV7-6
CASSLSQVSGRIYEQYF
TGTGCCAGCAGCTTAAGTCAGGTTAGCGGGAGAATCTACGAGCAGTACTTC
>NA|NA|TRBJ2-2|TRBV9
CASSVEMGTGELFF
TGTGCCAGCAGCGTAGAGATGGGCACCGGGGAGCTGTTTTTT
>NA|TRBD1|TRBJ1-4|TRBV2
CASTGSGTGSRRVEKLFF
TGTGCCAGCACAGGGTCCGGGACAGGGAGTCGGCGTGTTGAAAAACTGTTTTTT
>NA|TRBD2|TRBJ2-3|TRBV7-2
CASSSAGGSPDTQYF
TGTGCCAGCAGCTCAGCGGGAGGGTCCCCAGATACGCAGTATTTT
>NA|TRBD2|TRBJ2-5|TRBV5-3
CARSKMERDNQETQYF
TGTGCCAGAAGCAAGATGGAGCGGGATAACCAAGAGACCCAGTACTTC
>NA|NA|TRBJ2-3|TRBV27
CASSLWAGEADTQYF
TGTGCCAGCAGTTTATGGGCAGGGGAGGCAGATACGCAGTATTTT
>NA|NA|TRBJ2-2|TRBV7-3
CASSLYRTDNTGELFF
TGTGCCAGCAGTTTATATAGGACGGATAACACCGGGGAGCTGTTTTTT
>NA|NA|TRBJ2-4|TRBV1
CTSKNCRLTSGRLGKNIQYF
TGCACCAGCAAAAACTGCAGACTGACTAGCGGGAGACTGGGCAAAAACATTCAGTACTTC
>NA|TRBD1|TRBJ2-7|TRBV27
CASSLNLGQGAKEQYF
TGTGCCAGCAGTCTAAACCTGGGACAGGGGGCAAAGGAGCAGTACTTC